The source of this T cell receptor (beta chain) is a study of identical twins (dated by TCRdb to 2016 to 2017). Concerning the study at large: To test whether fetal clonotypes persist, this study deep-sequenced TCR alpha and beta repertoires from monozygotic twins, from unrelated adults of various ages, and from cord blood. Replicate twin experiments were performed at different times using different library preparation protocols to rule out contamination. Results and caveats for the whole study, not just this receptor: A weaker excess of twin sharing was found in beta out-of-frame sequences because the signal-to-noise ratio was lowered by fewer shared sequences. Compared with coincidental sharing between unrelated individuals, an excess of low generation-probability sequences was observed among out-of-frame TCR alpha sequences shared between twins. Zero-insertion analyses could be partly confounded by invariant T cells such as MAIT and iNKT, although diverse VJ usage argued against such confounding for most clonotypes. Abundant cord blood beta clonotypes carried fewer insertions; young adult naive repertoires showed a weaker similar trend, while memory repertoires showed none. In monozygotic twins, recombination models systematically underestimated out-of-frame TCR alpha sharing, but the models matched the sharing seen between unrelated individuals. Because the same donors could not be followed over many years, conclusions were based on cross-sectional statistical analysis.

Libraries were built with 5' RACE. Sequenced using an Illumina HiSeq 2000. A universal primer binding site was added through template switching, and the final cDNA carried a unique molecular identifier so that TCR cDNA molecules could be counted accurately. First-strand cDNA for TCR alpha and beta chains was synthesized from specific primers in the conserved constant-segment region. To control for contamination, each cDNA library was double barcoded with a SMART-Mk sample barcode plus Illumina barcodes. Two successive PCR steps introduced TruSeq adapter sequences along with Illumina sample barcodes. Sequencing of the TCR alpha and beta cDNA libraries was done on the Illumina HiSeq platform using custom primers. The original methods were these. MiGEC was used to process raw reads and extract unique molecular identifiers, and MiXCR was used to find CDR3 positions. For each individual, recombination models were inferred using an EM algorithm with the repgenHMM and IGoR tools. The tcR package in R was used for shared clonotype analysis, with sharing normalized by the product of cloneset sizes. Out-of-frame nonproductive sequences were analyzed to study raw recombination free of thymic and clonal selection effects. TCRdb cleaned the public reads at Q25 with fastp, built clones with MiXCR and kept in-frame beta chains. Each record represents a unique CDR3 protein, reported with the most common genes and DNA among its rows. The V and J calls and clone size are TCRdb's, not the authors'. This sample has over 500,000 distinct CDR3 sequences in its table, and less than 25% of those were observed once. Jointly, the top ten make up 0.91% of the sample.

All donors were healthy Caucasians. The twin cohort consisted of three pairs of female monozygotic twins, all aged roughly 18 to 30 years. Positive isolation kits from Invitrogen were used to isolate the CD4+ and CD8+ T cell populations. V is pruned by 0 bases and J by 4 bases, leaving 11 bases of the junction without a gene match. There are 17 amino acids in the CDR3, from cysteine to phenylalanine inclusive. Only the CDR3 DNA is retained, 51 bases long and in frame from the first base. The germline V gene specifies SGHNT as CDR1 and YENEEA as CDR2. On this clonotype: The specificity of this receptor is unknown. No base quality information exists; no much larger clone differs at one position.

The same sample was also used in a study of T cells expressing NK-cell markers. As that second paper reports: In sorted CD3+CD56+NKG2C+, CD3+CD56+NKG2C- and CD3+CD56-NKG2C+ T-cell subsets from roughly 8 donors, TCR beta-chain repertoires were profiled. Of the eight sequenced donors, seven were found to be HCMV-seropositive and one was found to be HCMV-seronegative. In several experiments an anti-gammadeltaTCR antibody was added to restrict sorting to alphabetaTCR-expressing T cells. In six donors, the dominant CD3+CD56+NKG2C+ clonotypes were found to rank among the top 10 CD8+ clonotypes and to make up 1.0-7.0% of CD8+ T cells. Those dominant clonotypes were again the most abundant among CD3+CD56-NKG2C+ cells in a handful of donors, at about 28.3-65%. Whether the expanded NKG2C-expressing T cell clones were specific for HCMV antigens was left unclear. The study sequenced eight donors, all healthy volunteers chosen at random: three men and five women. To determine HCMV serostatus, a commercial ELISA kit was used to detect HCMV-specific IgG in serum. MIGEC was used to demultiplex reads and group the reads by UMI, and MiTCR was used to assemble and quantify clonotypes. To remove erroneous sequences, TCR cDNA sequences were retained only when supported by two or more reads. The tcR package was used for downstream repertoire analysis, and clonotypes were matched between fractions using CDR3 nucleotide sequence together with V segment. VDJmatch was used to annotate antigen specificity against VDJdb, with one amino acid substitution allowed in CDR3.

The chain was built from TRBV11-3 and TRBJ1-2; TRBD1 lines up with 7 middle nucleotides. Sequencing input: CD4+ T cells sorted from blood. This clonotype was obtained from a woman aged 18-29 years in good health. The nucleotides read TGTGCCAGCAGCTTAGACTCCTGGACAGGCTACACCTATGGCTACACCTTC. This sequence encodes CASSLDSWTGYTYGYTF.